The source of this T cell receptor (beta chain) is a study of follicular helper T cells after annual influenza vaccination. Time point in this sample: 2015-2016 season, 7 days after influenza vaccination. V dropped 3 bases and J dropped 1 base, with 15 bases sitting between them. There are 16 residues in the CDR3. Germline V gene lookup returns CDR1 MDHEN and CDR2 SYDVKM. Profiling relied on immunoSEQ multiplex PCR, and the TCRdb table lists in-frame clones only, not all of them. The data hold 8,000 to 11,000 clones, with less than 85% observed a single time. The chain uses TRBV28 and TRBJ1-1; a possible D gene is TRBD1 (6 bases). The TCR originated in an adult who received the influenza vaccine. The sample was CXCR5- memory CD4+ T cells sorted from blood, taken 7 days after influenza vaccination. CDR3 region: CASSFWGGQSNTEAFF. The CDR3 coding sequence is TGTGCCAGCAGTTTCTGGGGGGGACAATCGAACACTGAAGCTTTCTTT.